The T cell receptor (beta chain) under discussion was sequenced for a study of CD8 T cells in ankylosing spondylitis (dated by TCRdb to between 2016 and 2019). For the wider study: The study set out to find disease-linked TCR variants by profiling T cell receptor beta repertoires in ankylosing spondylitis patients and healthy donors. The full study cohort was made up of 20 to 25 ankylosing spondylitis patients and 108 healthy donors. Peripheral blood samples were taken, and synovial fluid was additionally collected from ankylosing spondylitis patients.

Notes on this clonotype: The clone's antigen remains unknown. No much larger clonotype is one base removed from it; base qualities were not supplied.

Paper-wide results and their limitations: The disease-linked clones showed a CD8+ phenotype and occurred at relatively low frequencies in peripheral blood. Some motif variants were previously reported in synovial fluid and blood of reactive arthritis patients, suggesting common disease-initiation mechanisms. A TCR beta motif of several highly homologous amino acid variants appeared characteristic of blood from ankylosing spondylitis patients. The disease-linked clones were reported as significantly enriched in matched synovial fluid samples from ankylosing spondylitis patients.

V is reduced by 3 bases and J by 3 bases, leaving a spacing of 18 bases between them. CDR1 GTSNPN and CDR2 SVGIG were looked up in the germline V gene (reference sequence). Inclusive of the bounding cysteine and phenylalanine, the CDR3 is 15 residues long. Of the read, only the CDR3 DNA is kept; its 45 bases are in frame from base 1. TCRdb names Illumina MiSeq as the instrument used. TCR beta libraries were prepared by quantitative 5'-RACE with molecular barcodes. Turning to the authors' computational methods: To identify disease-linked TCR variants, a new computational method was used, one built on a probabilistic model of VDJ rearrangement. Starting from the raw public reads, TCRdb applied fastp trimming at Q25, assembled clones with MiXCR and retained in-frame beta chains. Entries are consolidated by CDR3 protein sequence, retaining the most common genes and DNA. TCRdb's processing, not the authors', yielded these V and J calls. The sample table holds tens of thousands of distinct CDR3 sequences, of which around 17% were seen once. Clones ranked in the top ten supply around 28% of the sample.

Specimen: blood. This receptor was taken from a male donor with ankylosing spondylitis or in good health (not recorded which). Recombination joined TRBV30 with TRBJ2-7, with the D call tentatively TRBD1 or TRBD2, each fitting 5 bases. The bases read TGTGCCTGGAGGCCAAGGGGAGTGGAAGGCTACGAGCAGTACTTC. It translates as CAWRPRGVEGYEQYF.